This TCR beta chain is drawn from a study of T cells after yellow fever vaccination. This clonotype was observed at least ten times. V lost 0 bases and J lost 5, with 9 bases in between. CDR1 and CDR2 from the germline V gene are SGHDT and YYEEEE. This CDR3 comprises 14 residues. TCRdb ran MiXCR on the 5' RACE reads and lists one entry per CDR3 protein. Of a few hundred thousand distinct CDR3 sequences listed, over 4.5% are singletons. The chain has TRBV5-6 and TRBJ2-1; D perhaps matches TRBD1 (6 bases). The sequenced sample was CD4+ T cells sorted from PBMCs, obtained on the day of the yellow fever booster vaccination. This TCR derives from a man aged 18 to 30 who received the YFV17D yellow fever vaccine. CDR3 sequence (DNA): TGTGCCAGCAGCTTGGGGGGGCTTCACAATGAGCAGTTCTTC. It encodes CASSLGGLHNEQFF.